The 4 T cell receptor beta chains below all came from one sample that was sequenced in a study of post-analysis software for immune sequencing data (dated by TCRdb to between 2015 and 2017). The full study reports these points: Patients showed significantly higher frequencies than controls for roughly five TRBV segments, among them TRBV5-6, TRBV5-1 and TRBV20-1.

Library creation used PCR. Sequencing was performed on an Illumina HiSeq 2500. Unique molecular identifiers were incorporated into TCR beta cDNA libraries to reduce PCR and sequencing biases. TCRdb handled the public reads itself, with Q25 trimming in fastp and clone calling in MiXCR, and kept productive beta chains. Each CDR3 protein gets just one entry, which takes the most common genes and DNA from the rows behind it. The sample yields almost 700,000 distinct CDR3 sequences; more than 50% were counted once. The top ten clones comprise over 9% of the sample. The antigens these receptors bind are not known. Specimen: blood. The receptors originated from a girl aged 2 to 9 with multiple sclerosis.

The J gene is TRBJ2-3, the V gene TRBV7-2; 13 nucleotides align to TRBD2. The ends lost 9 bases at V and 5 bases at J; junction bases unmatched: 11. CDR1 is SGHTA, CDR2 FQGNSA, per germline. The CDR3 spans 16 residues. CDR3 loop: CASSPGTSGIGDTQYF. CDR3 bases: TGTGCCAGTAGCCCGGGGACTAGCGGGATAGGAGATACGCAGTATTTT.

The table lists this clonotype with a few counts. The chain combines TRBV7-9 with TRBJ2-5, with TRBD1 matching over 8 bases. This CDR3 is built from 17 residues. The trim removed 2 bases at V and 3 bases at J, leaving 11 bases unmatched. CDR1 SEHNR and CDR2 FQNEAQ come from the germline V gene (reference sequence). The CDR3 protein is CASSLLGSGTGEETQYF. In DNA, the CDR3 is TGTGCCAGCAGCTTATTGGGTTCGGGGACAGGAGAAGAGACCCAGTACTTC.

V and J are TRBV7-2 and TRBJ2-5, with D maybe TRBD1 (6 bases). CDR1 is SGHTA and CDR2 is FQGNSA in the germline V gene. The CDR3 loop spans 16 amino acids. V lost 2 bases to trimming and J lost 1 base, with 14 bases between them. CDR3 bases: TGTGCCAGCAGCTTAATGTGGGGGCGCCCCCAAGAGACCCAGTACTTC. Amino acid sequence: CASSLMWGRPQETQYF.

The CDR3 region is CSVEDGGSGLAVQETQYF. DNA of the CDR3: TGCAGCGTTGAAGATGGAGGGTCGGGACTAGCGGTCCAAGAGACCCAGTACTTC. The rearrangement joins TRBV29-1 to TRBJ2-5; 11 nucleotides match TRBD2. With 0 bases clipped from V and 1 base from J, the junction kept 10 bases outside the gene matches. CDR1 is SQVTM, CDR2 ANQGSEA, per germline. The CDR3 sequence is 18 residues long.